This TCR beta chain was identified during a study of blood T cell repertoires in COVID-19. Generated by immunoSEQ multiplex PCR, the TCRdb table keeps only in-frame clones and is missing some. The sample contains hundreds of thousands of clones, 84% of which appear only once. Germline-derived CDR1 and CDR2 are SGDLS and YYNGEE. The CDR3 extends over 15 amino acids. Trimming pared 4 bases from V and 5 bases from J, leaving 18 bases between. The clonotype originates from a woman of 80 years or more with active or convalescent COVID-19. The material sequenced was peripheral blood. The V gene is TRBV9, the J gene TRBJ2-5, with D possibly matching TRBD1 (6 bases). DNA of the CDR3: TGTGCCAGCAGCATGTCTACAGGGCTCGGCGAGACCCAGTACTTC. Protein sequence: CASSMSTGLGETQYF. The whole variable domain, remainder taken from reference TRBV9 and TRBJ2-5, is DSGVTQTPKHLITATGQRVTLRCSPRSGDLSVYWYQQSLDQGLQFLIQYYNGEERAKGNILERFSAQQFPDLHSELNLSSLELGDSALYFCASSMSTGLGETQYFGPGTRLLVL.